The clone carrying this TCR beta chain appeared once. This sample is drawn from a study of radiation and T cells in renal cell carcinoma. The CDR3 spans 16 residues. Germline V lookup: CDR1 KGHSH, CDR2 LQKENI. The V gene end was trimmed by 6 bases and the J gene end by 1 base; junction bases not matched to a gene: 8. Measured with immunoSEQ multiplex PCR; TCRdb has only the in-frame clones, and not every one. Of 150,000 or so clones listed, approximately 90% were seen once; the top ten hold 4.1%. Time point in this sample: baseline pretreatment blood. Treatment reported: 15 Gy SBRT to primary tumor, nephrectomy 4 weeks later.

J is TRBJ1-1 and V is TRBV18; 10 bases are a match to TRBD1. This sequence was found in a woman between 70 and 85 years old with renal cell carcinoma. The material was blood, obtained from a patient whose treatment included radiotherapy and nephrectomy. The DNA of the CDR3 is TGTGCCAGCTCCCGGACAGGGGGAAAGAGGAACACTGAAGCTTTCTTT. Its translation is CASSRTGGKRNTEAFF.